These 32 T cell receptor beta chains were all obtained from the same sample, sequenced in a study of blood T cells in healthy people across ages. A second PCR, run for roughly 7 to 11 cycles, used a sample-barcoded 5' primer plus a J-beta primer mix. TCRdb ran MiXCR on the 5' RACE reads and lists one entry per CDR3 protein. The top ten clones hold around 3% of a sample with approximately 800,000 distinct CDR3 sequences, under 30% of them seen once. This sample was shared with a second study, whose subject was T cells of mothers and their children.

Specimen: blood. Receptors were obtained from a boy aged 5-17 years in good health.

This clonotype has only a few counts. The J gene is TRBJ2-5, the V gene TRBV3-1; 8 bases fit TRBD1. The DNA end is more similar to TRBJ2-7, so the J call may be wrong. CDR3 length equals 15 residues. Germline CDR1 is LGHDT and CDR2 is YNNKEL (reference sequence). CDR3 nucleotides: TGTGCCAGCAGCCAAAGACAGGGGTTGGTCTACGAGCAGTACTTC. As protein: CASSQRQGLVYEQYF.

The rearrangement joins TRBV3-1 to TRBJ2-3, with D maybe TRBD2 (5 bases). The CDR3 covers 15 residues. V was pared by 4 bases and J by 0 bases, with 11 bases between. Germline loops: CDR1 LGHDT, CDR2 YNNKEL (reference sequence). CDR3 sequence: CASSREGRSTDTQYF. The CDR3 DNA follows: TGTGCCAGCAGCCGCGAGGGTCGTAGCACAGATACGCAGTATTTT.

This clonotype has only a few counts. The chain links TRBV7-3 to TRBJ2-5; 10 bases agree with TRBD2. The end of the DNA is better explained by TRBJ2-1, so the J call may be wrong. In germline, CDR1 is SGHTA, CDR2 FQGTGA. This CDR3 region has 15 residues. In nucleotides, the CDR3 is TGTGCCAGCAGCTTGCTAGCGGGGGTCGACAATGAGCAGTTCTTC. Translated, it gives CASSLLAGVDNEQFF.

V is TRBV20-1 and J is TRBJ2-5, with 8 bases lining up with TRBD2. V lost 3 bases and J lost 2; bases outside the gene matches: 8. This CDR3 contains 15 residues. Per germline, CDR1 DFQATT and CDR2 SNEGSKA (reference sequence). The CDR3 loop is CSASLASGRQETQYF. CDR3 nucleotides: TGCAGTGCTAGCTTGGCTAGCGGGCGACAAGAGACCCAGTACTTC.

This clonotype was seen more than once but under ten times. The CDR3 region has the DNA TGTGCCAGCAGTCTCCAGGGAAACACCATATATTTT. Protein sequence: CASSLQGNTIYF. The chain links TRBV12-3 or TRBV12-4 to TRBJ1-3; D not certain. The length of the CDR3 is 12 residues. The ends were cut back, 5 bases at V and 4 bases at J, with 6 bases in the middle.

In regard to this clonotype: One end of the junction is discordant with germline, which a read error may explain. The chain has TRBV15 and TRBJ1-2; tentatively, D is TRBD1 (5 bases). This CDR3 has 14 residues. The V gene's germline CDR1 is LNHNV and CDR2 YYDKDF (reference sequence). The CDR3 reads CVTSREETDYGYTF. CDR3 nucleotides: TGTGTCACCAGCAGAGAAGAGACAGACTATGGCTACACCTTC.

V and J are TRBV20-1 and TRBJ2-7, with D tentatively TRBD1 (6 bases). CDR1 is DFQATT and CDR2 is SNEGSKA in the germline V gene (reference sequence). V lost 4 bases, J lost 5 bases, and 18 bases lay in between. The CDR3 extends over 14 amino acids. For the CDR3, the DNA is TGCAGTGCTATCCGGGACAAAACGAACCACGAGCAGTACTTC. This sequence encodes CSAIRDKTNHEQYF.

V is TRBV7-4 and J is TRBJ1-1, with D tentatively TRBD1 (5 bases). The CDR3 is made up of 14 amino acids. V lost 4 bases and J lost 5, with 14 bases in between. Per germline, CDR1 SGHVT and CDR2 SQSDAQ. The CDR3 sequence: CASSSRGVRTEAFF. The CDR3 DNA reads as TGTGCCAGCAGCTCCCGGGGGGTTCGAACTGAAGCTTTCTTT.

This clonotype was detected only a few times. J is TRBJ2-5 and V is TRBV20-1, with 12 bases aligning to TRBD2. The germline gives CDR1 DFQATT, CDR2 SNEGSKA (reference sequence). The CDR3 spans 17 residues. J gave up 5 bases and V 5 bases, and 15 bases lay outside the gene matches. DNA for the CDR3: TGCAGTGCTGTCCCTGACTCTAGCGGGGGGGCCGGGGAGACCCAGTACTTC. Its translation is CSAVPDSSGGAGETQYF.

The V and J genes are TRBV20-1 and TRBJ2-1, with D uncertain. In germline, CDR1 is DFQATT, CDR2 SNEGSKA (reference sequence). There are 11 residues in the CDR3. Trimming shortened V by 2 bases and J by 5 bases, and 4 bases separated the two germline ends. CDR3 sequence (DNA): TGCAGTGCTAGAACCCACAATGAGCAGTTCTTC. It codes for CSARTHNEQFF.

This clonotype was observed a few times. The CDR3 spells CASLQGMEYNSPLHF. For the CDR3, the DNA is TGTGCCAGCCTCCAGGGAATGGAATATAATTCACCCCTCCACTTT. The chain uses TRBV6-2 or TRBV6-3 and TRBJ1-6, with D tentatively TRBD1 (5 bases). Germline V gene data show CDR1 as MNHEY and CDR2 as SVGEGT. V shed 8 bases and J shed 4 bases, with 15 bases lying between them. The CDR3 is 15 residues long.

This clonotype has just a few counts. The genes are TRBV7-2 and TRBJ1-5; 9 nucleotides align to TRBD1. The CDR3 has 14 amino acids. Germline trimming cut 3 bases from V and 7 bases from J; bases unmatched to any gene: 4. Germline V gives CDR1 SGHTA, CDR2 FQGNSA. The CDR3 reads CASSLGQGVQPQHF. CDR3 coding DNA: TGTGCCAGCAGCTTGGGACAGGGCGTACAGCCCCAGCATTTT.

This sequence joins TRBV28 and TRBJ2-5, with D perhaps given as TRBD1 or TRBD2 (5 bases each). The end of the DNA aligns better with TRBJ2-7, so the J call may be wrong. CDR1 is MDHEN and CDR2 is SYDVKM in the germline V gene. The CDR3 runs to 14 residues. CDR3: CASSLVGREYEQYF. CDR3 coding DNA: TGTGCCAGCAGTTTAGTGGGACGGGAATACGAGCAGTACTTC.

This clonotype was counted many times. The gene calls are TRBV21-1 and TRBJ2-5; the table's D gene call, TRBD2, was not cross checked with the DNA. TRBV21-1 is marked as a pseudogene. The CDR3 is 18 amino acids. The CDR3 sequence: CASSKKVCGGAEWETQYF. CDR3 in DNA: TGTGCCAGCAGCAAGAAAGTTTGCGGGGGGGCCGAGTGGGAGACCCAGTACTTC.

To note about this clonotype: One end of the junction is discordant with germline, which a read error may explain. The chain employs TRBV7-9 and TRBJ2-7; D might be TRBD2 (7 bases). Per the germline V gene, CDR1 is SEHNR and CDR2 is FQNEAQ (reference sequence). The CDR3 totals 17 residues. CDR3 bases: TGTGCCAGCAGCCAAAGATCGAGGGGGGGGAGCTCCTACGAGCAGTATTTC. This sequence encodes CASSQRSRGGSSYEQYF.

In DNA form, the CDR3 reads TGTGCCAGCACCTTGGGACTAGCGGGGGGAGAGACCCAGTACTTC. Its protein product is CASTLGLAGGETQYF. This chain uses TRBV12-3 or TRBV12-4 with TRBJ2-5, with 15 bases aligning to TRBD2. The CDR3 is made up of 15 amino acids. The junction had 4 bases not matched to a gene; V was cut back by 7 bases and J by 4 bases.

The chain joins TRBV28 to TRBJ2-2; the match to TRBD2 covers 10 bases. Germline CDR1 is MDHEN and CDR2 is SYDVKM. V was pared by 2 bases and J by 5 bases, with 8 bases of the junction left unmatched. The CDR3 is 17 residues long. This CDR3 is CASSLQAGGPQTGELFF. As DNA, the CDR3 is TGTGCCAGCAGTTTACAAGCGGGGGGGCCTCAGACCGGGGAGCTGTTTTTT.

This clonotype appeared a few times. The chain carries TRBV27 and TRBJ1-1; no firm D call. The CDR3 loop spans 15 amino acids. CDR1 and CDR2 (germline): MNHEY, SMNVEV (reference sequence). Trimming left V 0 bases short and J 0 bases short, with 8 bases between. CDR3 bases: TGTGCCAGCAGTTTATCAACGCTTATGAACACTGAAGCTTTCTTT. Its protein product is CASSLSTLMNTEAFF.

This clonotype appeared a few times. This rearrangement joins TRBV11-1 to TRBJ2-7; D ambiguous. The CDR3 has 13 residues. Germline assignment: CDR1 SGHAT and CDR2 FQDESV (reference sequence). V dropped 6 bases and J dropped 2 bases, with 11 bases sitting between them. CDR3: CASRPPGTYEQYF. CDR3 coding DNA: TGTGCCAGCAGACCTCCCGGAACCTACGAGCAGTACTTC.

There are a few counts of this clonotype. The CDR3 region has the DNA TGTGCCAGCAGCTTAGTGAAGACCGCCTACGAGCAGTACTTC. It is translated as CASSLVKTAYEQYF. This chain uses TRBV7-2 with TRBJ2-1; D ambiguous. The last part of the DNA fits TRBJ2-7 better; the J call may be wrong. The germline V gene encodes CDR1 SGHTA and CDR2 FQGNSA. This CDR3 has 14 residues.

This clonotype was detected a few times. The chain has TRBV3-1 and TRBJ2-3, with 10 nucleotides matching TRBD2. Germline CDR1 LGHDT, CDR2 YNNKEL (reference sequence). The CDR3 runs to 14 residues. Trimming removed 5 bases from V and 4 bases from J; junction bases left unmatched: 3. CDR3 region: CASSRTSGADTQYF. The CDR3 DNA follows: TGTGCCAGCAGCAGGACTAGCGGTGCAGATACGCAGTATTTT.

The CDR3 is CSVEAGIQADTQYF. The CDR3, as DNA: TGCAGCGTTGAAGCAGGGATCCAGGCGGATACGCAGTATTTT. J is TRBJ2-3 and V is TRBV29-1, with D possibly being TRBD1 (5 bases). The CDR3 length is 14 residues. V lost 1 base and J 6 bases, leaving 14 bases between the germline ends. Germline V CDR1 and CDR2: SQVTM, ANQGSEA.

This chain uses TRBV19 with TRBJ1-1; possible D gene TRBD1, 5 bases. Germline assignment: CDR1 LNHDA and CDR2 SQIVND (reference sequence). There are 14 residues in the CDR3. The V and J ends lost 4 bases and 3 bases respectively, with 12 bases between them. The CDR3 region has the DNA TGTGCCAGTAGTACCGGGGGGACTGACACTGAAGCTTTCTTT. Protein sequence: CASSTGGTDTEAFF.

This clonotype was counted only a few times. V and J are TRBV2 and TRBJ2-5; D unclear. Germline CDR1 reads SNHLY; CDR2 reads FYNNEI. V lost 3 bases and J 2 bases, leaving 7 bases between the germline ends. This CDR3 has 13 residues. The CDR3 is CASSEYRQETQYF. CDR3 bases: TGTGCCAGCAGTGAGTACAGACAAGAGACCCAGTACTTC. Filled out from reference TRBV2 and TRBJ2-5, the complete variable domain reads EPEVTQTPSHQVTQMGQEVILRCVPISNHLYFYWYRQILGQKVEFLVSFYNNEISEKSEIFDDQFSVERPDGSNFTLKIRSTKLEDSAMYFCASSEYRQETQYFGPGTRLLVL.

This clonotype was seen only a few times. The V and J genes are TRBV7-9 and TRBJ2-2; D ambiguous. CDR1 SEHNR and CDR2 FQNEAQ come from the germline V gene (reference sequence). This CDR3 spans 13 amino acids. The V gene lost 5 bases and the J gene lost 2 bases, with 6 bases spanning the gap. The DNA for the CDR3 is TGTGCCAGCAGCCGTTACAACACCGGGGAGCTGTTTTTT. Translated, it gives CASSRYNTGELFF.

The CDR3 loop is CASSQEPASGGFPRAKNIQYF. DNA for the CDR3: TGTGCCAGCAGCCAAGAGCCCGCTAGCGGGGGATTCCCTAGAGCCAAAAACATTCAGTACTTC. The chain is built from TRBV3-1 and TRBJ2-4, with 10 bases aligning to TRBD2. The V segment lost 0 bases and the J segment 0 bases; nucleotides outside the gene matches: 14. The CDR3 consists of 21 residues. Germline loops: CDR1 LGHDT, CDR2 YNNKEL (reference sequence). Full variable domain (missing parts from reference TRBV3-1 and TRBJ2-4): DTAVSQTPKYLVTQMGNDKSIKCEQNLGHDTMYWYKQDSKKFLKIMFSYNNKELIINETVPNRFSPKSPDKAHLNLHINSLELGDSAVYFCASSQEPASGGFPRAKNIQYFGAGTRLSVL.

A few counts support this clonotype. The chain joins TRBV25-1 to TRBJ1-1; D call uncertain. The CDR3 extends over 13 amino acids. In germline, CDR1 is MGHDK, CDR2 SYGVNS. The ends were cut back, 2 bases at V and 2 bases at J, with 6 bases in the middle. The CDR3 region is CASSEQDNTEAFF. The CDR3 DNA sequence: TGTGCCAGCAGTGAACAGGATAACACTGAAGCTTTCTTT.

The V call is TRBV10-2, the J call TRBJ2-3, with D perhaps TRBD2 (6 bases). The germline V gene has CDR1 WSHSY and CDR2 SAAADI. This CDR3 has 14 residues. V was trimmed by 7 bases and J by 3 bases, leaving 14 bases between them. DNA of the CDR3: TGCGCCAGCATGGAGGGATCGGGGACAGATACGCAGTATTTT. This gives the protein CASMEGSGTDTQYF.

This clonotype was picked up a small number of times. CDR3 bases: TGTGCCAGCAGTTACTCGAGAGGAAACTATGGCTACACCTTC. It encodes CASSYSRGNYGYTF. The gene calls are TRBV6-5 and TRBJ1-2; D is undetermined. CDR3 size: 14 residues. CDR1 and CDR2 (germline): MNHEY, SVGAGI. The V end lost 0 bases, the J end lost 2 bases, and 7 bases lay between the germline ends.

This clonotype was recorded at least ten times. The chain combines TRBV28 with TRBJ1-5; possible D gene TRBD1, 6 bases. Per the germline V gene, CDR1 is MDHEN and CDR2 is SYDVKM. CDR3 length equals 15 residues. V was trimmed by 8 bases and J by 6 bases, leaving 20 bases between them. The CDR3 DNA reads as TGTGCCAGCTTCGTGGACAGAGGAGGAAGTCAGCCCCAGCATTTT. The encoded protein is CASFVDRGGSQPQHF. The variable domain in full, completed from reference TRBV28 and TRBJ1-5, reads DVKVTQSSRYLVKRTGEKVFLECVQDMDHENMFWYRQDPGLGLRLIYFSYDVKMKEKGDIPEGYSVSREKKERFSLILESASTNQTSMYLCASFVDRGGSQPQHFGDGTRLSIL.

The genes are TRBV12-3 or TRBV12-4 and TRBJ2-3; 12 bases are a match to TRBD2. The CDR3 is 17 residues long. V lost 6 bases and J lost 3; bases outside the gene matches: 10. The CDR3 region has the DNA TGTGCCAGCAGCGTGGGACTAGCGGGCGCGGGAACAGATACGCAGTATTTT. Translated: CASSVGLAGAGTDTQYF.

The chain is built from TRBV4-1 and TRBJ2-7; D possibly matches TRBD1 or TRBD2 (5 bases each). Trimming left V 3 bases short and J 0 bases short, with 15 bases between. This CDR3 has 16 residues. The V gene's germline CDR1 is MGHRA and CDR2 YSYEKL. CDR3 sequence: CASSHPGTLSSYEQYF. In nucleotides, the CDR3 is TGCGCCAGCAGCCATCCCGGGACCCTTAGCTCCTACGAGCAGTACTTC.